One and the same sample provided the 32 T cell receptor beta chains below, sequenced in a study of blood T cells in healthy people across ages (dated by TCRdb to the mid-2010s). Receptors were amplified or captured by 5' RACE. This sample was sequenced with an Illumina HiSeq 2500. The second PCR ran for about 6 to 11 cycles and used a J-beta primer mix along with a sample-barcoded 5' primer. Starting from the raw public reads, TCRdb applied fastp trimming at Q25, assembled clones with MiXCR and retained in-frame beta chains. CDR3 protein sequences are deduplicated, and each keeps its most common genes and DNA. This sample lists some 1,500,000 distinct CDR3 sequences; about 42% were detected once. The biggest ten clones account for 4% of the sample. Sequencing was carried out using blood. These receptors came from a woman aged 18 to 35 in good health.

The V call is TRBV18, the J call TRBJ2-7; a weak D match, TRBD2 (5 bases). V was pared by 6 bases and J by 7 bases, with 25 bases between. Germline values: CDR1 KGHSH, CDR2 LQKENI. This CDR3 is 16 amino acids long. The CDR3 reads CASSRVGTGRYNEQYF. CDR3 nucleotides: TGTGCCAGCTCGCGGGTCGGAACTGGCCGATACAATGAGCAGTACTTC.

The chain is built from TRBV4-1 and TRBJ2-5, with a possible D match to TRBD2 (6 bases). Germline V gives CDR1 MGHRA, CDR2 YSYEKL. The V end was cut by 3 bases, the J end by 13 bases, with 18 bases between. This CDR3 is 13 amino acids long. DNA for the CDR3: TGCGCCAGCAGCCACCGACAGCCGGGAGTTTTGTACTTC. It translates to CASSHRQPGVLYF.

The rearrangement joins TRBV6-1 to TRBJ2-1; D call uncertain. The V and J ends lost 7 bases and 0 bases respectively, with 13 bases between them. This CDR3 comprises 15 residues. Per germline, CDR1 MNHNS and CDR2 SASEGT. The CDR3 spells CASTEDGSSYNEQFF. The CDR3, as DNA: TGTGCCAGCACCGAGGACGGAAGCTCCTACAATGAGCAGTTCTTC.

This chain uses TRBV27 with TRBJ1-5; maybe TRBD1 (5 bases). The germline V gene encodes CDR1 MNHEY and CDR2 SMNVEV (reference sequence). CDR3 length: 17 residues. Deletions cut 0 bases from V and 0 bases from J, with 12 bases between. The CDR3 DNA is TGTGCCAGCAGTTTATCGGGGCAGGGATATAGCAATCAGCCCCAGCATTTT. It specifies CASSLSGQGYSNQPQHF.

Concerning this clonotype: The junction departs from the called germline gene at one end, perhaps through a read error. V usage is TRBV12-3 or TRBV12-4 and J usage is TRBJ1-2; maybe TRBD1 (6 bases). The CDR3 is 14 amino acids. CDR3 sequence reads: CASSLKPGAYGHTF. The CDR3 DNA sequence: TGTGCCAGCAGTTTAAAACCAGGGGCCTATGGCCACACCTTC.

The sample holds a few counts of this clonotype. The genes are TRBV7-2 and TRBJ1-2; tentatively, D is TRBD1 (5 bases). The CDR3 extends over 15 amino acids. Germline loops: CDR1 SGHTA, CDR2 FQGNSA. With 1 base removed from V and 6 bases from J, the gap between germline ends came to 15 bases. The CDR3 here is CASSLDRQGRDGYTF. The CDR3 DNA follows: TGTGCCAGCAGCTTAGATCGGCAGGGCCGAGATGGCTACACCTTC. Based on the CDR3 plus reference TRBV7-2 and TRBJ1-2, the full variable domain is GAGVSQSPSNKVTEKGKDVELRCDPISGHTALYWYRQSLGQGLEFLIYFQGNSAPDKSGLPSDRFSAERTGGSVSTLTIQRTQQEDSAVYLCASSLDRQGRDGYTFGSGTRLTVV.

The sample holds a few counts of this clonotype. This chain connects TRBV27 to TRBJ1-2, with a weak D call TRBD1 (6 bases). V was pared by 8 bases and J by 5 bases, with 21 bases between. The length of the CDR3 is 15 residues. Germline V gives CDR1 MNHEY, CDR2 SMNVEV (reference sequence). In DNA, the CDR3 is TGTGCCAGCTGTGGTCCAGGGGCAGGGGTATATGGCTACACCTTC. This encodes CASCGPGAGVYGYTF.

This clonotype came up a few times. The rearrangement joins TRBV7-2 to TRBJ2-2; a weak D match, TRBD2 (6 bases). Germline assignment: CDR1 SGHTA and CDR2 FQGNSA. The ends were cut back, 2 bases at V and 0 bases at J, with 19 bases in the middle. The CDR3 has 19 residues. The CDR3 loop reads CASSLIGLADYSNTGELFF. The CDR3 DNA sequence: TGTGCCAGCAGCTTAATTGGCCTGGCGGACTATTCGAACACCGGGGAGCTGTTTTTT.

This clonotype was seen more than once but under ten times. The chain joins TRBV29-1 to TRBJ1-5; no definite D call. Deletions cut 5 bases from V and 5 bases from J, with 10 bases between. Per the germline V gene, CDR1 is SQVTM and CDR2 is ANQGSEA. This CDR3 comprises 12 residues. The CDR3 nucleotides read TGCAGCGTTAGTCAGGCCGATCAGCCCCAGCATTTT. Its translation is CSVSQADQPQHF.

This clonotype was picked up a small number of times. The V call is TRBV12-3 or TRBV12-4, the J call TRBJ1-6; D unclear. V gave up 5 bases and J gave up 7 bases, with 15 bases separating them. The length of the CDR3 is 15 residues. In DNA, the CDR3 is TGTGCCAGCAGTCCCGCGGTTTGGGTCAATTCACCCCTCCACTTT. Residues: CASSPAVWVNSPLHF.

Only a few counts were recorded for this clonotype. A read error is possible here, since a much larger clone lies one base away. This sequence joins TRBV4-1 and TRBJ2-5; D is unresolved. This CDR3 has 13 amino acids. Germline loops: CDR1 MGHRA, CDR2 YSYEKL. V lost 2 bases to trimming and J lost 11 bases, with 15 bases between them. The CDR3 sequence is CASSQLLYNEQYF. The CDR3 nucleotides read TGCGCCAGCAGCCAACTTTTATACAATGAGCAGTACTTC.

The rearrangement joins TRBV6-2 or TRBV6-3 to TRBJ1-2; weak D call: TRBD1 (5 bases). Trimming left V 5 bases short and J 5 bases short, with 15 bases between. This CDR3 is 14 amino acids long. CDR1 and CDR2 from the germline V gene are MNHEY and SVGEGT. The CDR3 protein is CASSIRAGAYGYTF. CDR3 sequence (DNA): TGTGCCAGCAGTATCCGTGCCGGGGCTTATGGCTACACCTTC.

This chain connects TRBV4-1 to TRBJ1-4; TRBD1 might be the D (5 bases). CDR3 length equals 15 residues. Trimming cost V 1 base and J 8 bases, with 14 bases left between them. Per germline, CDR1 MGHRA and CDR2 YSYEKL. CDR3: CASSQAPGQREKLFF. The CDR3 coding sequence is TGCGCCAGCAGCCAAGCTCCAGGACAAAGGGAAAAACTGTTTTTT.

V gene TRBV6-5 combines with J gene TRBJ2-1; weak D call: TRBD1 (6 bases). V lost 5 bases to trimming and J lost 8 bases, with 22 bases between them. Germline loops: CDR1 MNHEY, CDR2 SVGAGI. The CDR3 has 16 amino acids. CDR3 protein: CASSHTLTGSKYEQFF. The CDR3 DNA is TGTGCCAGCAGTCACACCCTGACAGGTAGCAAGTATGAGCAGTTCTTC.

CDR3 nucleotides: TGCAGTGCTAGAGATGGGGACAGGGGCTATGGCTACACCTTC. Translating it yields CSARDGDRGYGYTF. This chain joins TRBV20-1 and TRBJ1-2; TRBD1 agrees at 10 bases. V lost 0 bases and J lost 4; bases outside the gene matches: 2. CDR3 length equals 14 residues. Germline CDR1 is DFQATT and CDR2 is SNEGSKA (reference sequence).

This clonotype was found a few times. J is TRBJ2-7 and V is TRBV21-1; whether TRBD1, the table's D call, matches the DNA was not checked. TRBV21-1 is a listed pseudogene. The CDR3 runs to 16 residues. The DNA of the CDR3 is TGTGCCAGCAGCAAAGTAGGGGGGCAGGGGGCACACGAGCAGTACTTC. Its protein product is CASSKVGGQGAHEQYF.

This clonotype was found a few times. The chain joins TRBV15 to TRBJ2-7; D is undetermined. Looked up from germline, CDR1 is LNHNV and CDR2 is YYDKDF (reference sequence). The CDR3 runs 12 residues. V gave up 0 bases and J gave up 10 bases, with 10 bases separating them. The chain's CDR3 is CATSRDSGTQYF. CDR3 DNA: TGTGCCACCAGCAGAGATTCTGGAACCCAGTACTTC. Full variable domain (rest looked up from reference TRBV15 and TRBJ2-7): DAMVIQNPRYQVTQFGKPVTLSCSQTLNHNVMYWYQQKSSQAPKLLFHYYDKDFNNEADTPDNFQSRRPNTSFCFLDIRSPGLGDTAMYLCATSRDSGTQYFGPGTRLTVT.

The chain combines TRBV18 with TRBJ2-7; TRBD1 might be the D (5 bases). CDR3 length: 15 amino acids. The V end lost 6 bases, the J end lost 3 bases, and 18 bases lay between the germline ends. Germline loops: CDR1 KGHSH, CDR2 LQKENI. CDR3 in amino acids: CASSQAGQRFYEQYF. The CDR3 DNA reads as TGTGCCAGCTCCCAGGCAGGACAAAGGTTCTACGAGCAGTACTTC.

This clonotype was counted a few times. The chain combines TRBV10-3 with TRBJ1-1; no firm D call. Between the trimmed V and J ends, which lost 2 bases and 3 bases, there was a span of 16 bases. This CDR3 has 16 amino acids. CDR1 ENHRY and CDR2 SYGVKD come from the germline V gene. CDR3 bases: TGTGCCATCAGTGAGCTCGAGGCAGAGCGATACACTGAAGCTTTCTTT. Translating gives CAISELEAERYTEAFF.

This clonotype was recorded only once. The gene calls are TRBV20-1 and TRBJ2-1, with TRBD2 matching over 9 bases. This CDR3 spans 13 amino acids. Trimming took 6 bases from V and 5 from J; bases not matched to a gene: 5. CDR1 and CDR2 (germline): DFQATT, SNEGSKA (reference sequence). The CDR3 nucleotides are TGCAGTGCCGGACTAGCGATAGACAATGAGCAGTTCTTC. Amino acid sequence: CSAGLAIDNEQFF.

On this clonotype: The junction departs from germline at one end; a sequencing error may be responsible. The chain combines TRBV7-6 with TRBJ2-5; D may be TRBD1 or TRBD2 (5 bases each). The tail of the sequence fits TRBJ2-1 better, so the J call may be wrong. Per the germline V gene, CDR1 is SGHVS and CDR2 is FNYEAQ. This CDR3 is built from 18 residues. Here the CDR3 reads CASSLANDLAGYPETQFF. Written as DNA, the CDR3 is TGTGCCAGCAGTTTAGCGAATGACCTTGCAGGGTATCCAGAGACCCAGTTCTTC.

The chain uses TRBV7-2 and TRBJ2-3; D tentatively reads TRBD1 or TRBD2 (6 bases each). Germline V gives CDR1 SGHTA, CDR2 FQGNSA. V was pared by 5 bases and J by 6 bases, with 15 bases between. The CDR3 has 14 amino acids. In DNA form, the CDR3 reads TGTGCCAGCAGCATCAGGGGAGGTTCCGATACGCAGTATTTT. Its translation is CASSIRGGSDTQYF.

V gene TRBV20-1 combines with J gene TRBJ1-1; a weak D match, TRBD1 (6 bases). The CDR3 length is 14 residues. V shed 6 bases and J shed 1 base, with 15 bases lying between them. The germline V gene encodes CDR1 DFQATT and CDR2 SNEGSKA (reference sequence). DNA of the CDR3: TGCAGTGCCCCCGCGTTGGGACAGAACACTGAAGCTTTCTTT. Translated: CSAPALGQNTEAFF.

CDR3 amino acids: CATSRDGRFRSTDTQYF. CDR3 in DNA: TGTGCCACCAGCAGAGACGGACGCTTCAGGAGCACAGATACGCAGTATTTT. J is TRBJ2-3 and V is TRBV15; D not certain. Germline values: CDR1 LNHNV, CDR2 YYDKDF (reference sequence). The CDR3 loop spans 17 amino acids. Deletions cut 0 bases from V and 0 bases from J, with 13 bases between.

This chain connects TRBV20-1 to TRBJ1-4; 8 nucleotides line up with TRBD1. V was pared by 3 bases and J by 8 bases, with 8 bases of the junction left unmatched. The CDR3 runs to 14 residues. The germline gives CDR1 DFQATT, CDR2 SNEGSKA (reference sequence). CDR3 loop: CSARVTGVIEKLFF. CDR3 DNA sequence: TGCAGTGCTAGGGTGACAGGGGTTATAGAAAAACTGTTTTTT.

The V gene is TRBV20-1, the J gene TRBJ2-3, with D unresolved. The length of the CDR3 is 14 residues. Per the germline V gene, CDR1 is DFQATT and CDR2 is SNEGSKA (reference sequence). V lost 0 bases to trimming and J lost 3 bases, with 10 bases between them. Here the CDR3 reads CSAREADGTDTQYF. In DNA form, the CDR3 reads TGCAGTGCTAGAGAAGCCGACGGGACAGATACGCAGTATTTT.

The V and J genes are TRBV29-1 and TRBJ1-2; D is undetermined. The CDR3 contains 12 residues. Trimming stripped 8 bases from V and 8 bases from J, with 18 bases between. Germline CDR1 SQVTM, CDR2 ANQGSEA. CDR3 region: CSIGPVGLGYTF. DNA of the CDR3: TGCAGCATTGGGCCTGTGGGTCTCGGCTACACCTTC. The full variable domain, with the rest looked up from reference TRBV29-1 and TRBJ1-2, is SAVISQKPSRDICQRGTSLTIQCQVDSQVTMMFWYRQQPGQSLTLIATANQGSEATYESGFVIDKFPISRPNLTFSTLTVSNMSPEDSSIYLCSIGPVGLGYTFGSGTRLTVV.

CDR3 region: CASGLPIPVLGILAIKNTGELFF. In DNA form, the CDR3 reads TGTGCTAGTGGTTTGCCGATTCCCGTTCTGGGGATACTAGCAATAAAAAACACCGGGGAGCTGTTTTTT. V gene TRBV12-5 combines with J gene TRBJ2-2; maybe TRBD2 (6 bases). The CDR3 is 23 residues long. The ends were cut back, 2 bases at V and 2 bases at J, with 33 bases in the middle. CDR1 and CDR2 from the germline V gene are LGHNT and FRNRAP.

This clonotype was seen more than once but under ten times. The chain carries TRBV10-2 and TRBJ2-1, with D hard to call. Looked up from germline, CDR1 is WSHSY and CDR2 is SAAADI. The ends were cut back, 3 bases at V and 1 base at J, with 10 bases in the middle. This CDR3 is built from 15 residues. CDR3 region: CASSDPGVSYNEQFF. The DNA for the CDR3 is TGCGCCAGCAGTGACCCTGGGGTTTCCTACAATGAGCAGTTCTTC.

This clonotype has a count of ten or more. V and J are TRBV9 and TRBJ2-7; tentative D call: TRBD2 (5 bases). The germline V gene has CDR1 SGDLS and CDR2 YYNGEE. The CDR3 loop spans 14 amino acids. V gave up 3 bases and J gave up 9 bases, with 19 bases separating them. CDR3 sequence reads: CASSDMSRAGRQYF. DNA for the CDR3: TGTGCCAGCAGCGATATGAGCCGGGCTGGGAGGCAGTACTTC.

As to this clonotype: The junction and the germline gene differ at one end; a read error may be behind it. V usage is TRBV7-9 and J usage is TRBJ1-2, with D uncertain. CDR1 is SEHNR, CDR2 FQNEAQ, per germline (reference sequence). The CDR3 extends over 12 amino acids. In DNA form, the CDR3 reads TGTTCCAGCAGCTGGGAGAACTATGGCTACACCTTC. Encoded protein: CSSSWENYGYTF.

This clonotype was counted between two and nine times. The V gene is TRBV6-5, the J gene TRBJ2-5, with TRBD2 matching 11 bases. Germline loops: CDR1 MNHEY, CDR2 SVGAGI. This CDR3 is built from 14 residues. Germline trimming cut 8 bases from V and 5 bases from J; bases unmatched to any gene: 7. CDR3 sequence reads: CASRPSGRIETQYF. The CDR3 region has the DNA TGTGCCAGCCGACCTAGCGGGAGGATCGAGACCCAGTACTTC.